These 32 T cell receptor beta chains came from one sample sequenced in a study of T-cell memory formation after mild COVID-19. TCRdb re-analysed the 5' RACE reads in MiXCR, keeping a single row per CDR3 protein. Here the sample spans about 360,000 distinct CDR3 sequences, roughly an eighth being singletons. The source material was PBMCs or a T cell subset sorted from them (not recorded which). These receptors all come from a man between 18 and 35 years old who had mild COVID-19 (a few samples of this study predate the infection). Cell type and time point are not known.

The chain recombines TRBV9 with TRBJ2-3, with 8 bases aligning to TRBD2. Germline values: CDR1 SGDLS, CDR2 YYNGEE. This CDR3 has 14 amino acids. The ends lost 2 bases at V and 8 bases at J; junction bases unmatched: 7. CDR3 nucleotide sequence: TGTGCCAGCAGCGTTACGGGGGGGAGCGGTACGCAGTATTTT. Translated: CASSVTGGSGTQYF.

This clonotype was counted many times. The genes are TRBV20-1 and TRBJ1-3; TRBD1 matches 10 bases. V was clipped by 8 bases and J by 8 bases; unmatched bases: 9. There are 13 residues in the CDR3. CDR1 and CDR2 from the germline V gene are DFQATT and SNEGSKA (reference sequence). CDR3 protein: CSSLGTGEYTIYF. Written as DNA, the CDR3 is TGCAGTAGCCTCGGGACAGGGGAATACACCATATATTTT.

This clonotype has just a few counts. This rearrangement joins TRBV10-3 to TRBJ2-7; TRBD1 is a possible D gene (5 bases). The CDR3 is 14 amino acids. Germline V CDR1 and CDR2: ENHRY, SYGVKD. V lost 4 bases and J lost 2, with 12 bases in between. The CDR3 nucleotides read TGTGCCATCAGTGCGAGTGGGGCCCCCTACGAGCAGTACTTC. Encoded protein: CAISASGAPYEQYF.

The chain recombines TRBV12-3 or TRBV12-4 with TRBJ2-5; 11 bases align to TRBD2. The CDR3 runs to 15 residues. J was trimmed by 5 bases and V by 6 bases; bases with no gene match: 8. CDR3 amino acids: CASSRHSGGAETQYF. CDR3 in DNA: TGTGCCAGCAGCCGACATAGCGGGGGGGCGGAGACCCAGTACTTC.

The chain recombines TRBV5-1 with TRBJ1-4; 9 nucleotides agree with TRBD1. With V trimmed by 0 bases and J by 5 bases, 2 bases remained unmatched. CDR3 length equals 15 residues. Germline lookup yields CDR1 SGHRS and CDR2 YFSETQ. CDR3 in amino acids: CASSLGTGANEKLFF. The CDR3 DNA follows: TGCGCCAGCAGCTTGGGGACAGGGGCGAATGAAAAACTGTTTTTT.

This clonotype has a count of ten or more. This chain connects TRBV5-1 to TRBJ1-2; no clear D. V was trimmed by 0 bases and J by 7 bases, leaving 13 bases between them. The germline gives CDR1 SGHRS, CDR2 YFSETQ. The CDR3 loop spans 14 amino acids. The CDR3 DNA is TGCGCCAGCAGCTTGGCCTCGGGTCCTGGTGGCTACACCTTC. This encodes CASSLASGPGGYTF. Filled out from reference TRBV5-1 and TRBJ1-2, the complete variable domain reads KAGVTQTPRYLIKTRGQQVTLSCSPISGHRSVSWYQQTPGQGLQFLFEYFSETQRNKGNFPGRFSGRQFSNSRSEMNVSTLELGDSALYLCASSLASGPGGYTFGSGTRLTVV.

The chain recombines TRBV11-2 with TRBJ2-1; 10 nucleotides match TRBD2. The CDR3 extends over 15 amino acids. The J segment lost 4 bases and the V segment lost 6 bases, leaving 6 bases of the junction unmatched. Germline CDR1 and CDR2: SGHAT and FQNNGV. The CDR3 bases are TGTGCCAGCAGACACCTAGCGGGGGCGTACAATGAGCAGTTCTTC. Translated: CASRHLAGAYNEQFF.

There are many counts of this clonotype. This chain links TRBV6-2 or TRBV6-3 with TRBJ2-5, with D maybe TRBD2 (6 bases). Germline CDR1 is MNHEY and CDR2 is SVGEGT. CDR3 length: 14 amino acids. The germline V and J ends were trimmed by 2 bases and 1 base, with 8 bases remaining between them. The CDR3 protein is CASSYGGSQETQYF. The CDR3 DNA reads as TGTGCCAGCAGTTACGGGGGGTCCCAAGAGACCCAGTACTTC.

This clonotype was counted at least ten times. V is TRBV9 and J is TRBJ2-3, with a weak D call TRBD2 (7 bases). This CDR3 is built from 14 residues. Trimming took off 1 base at V and 5 bases at J, with 11 bases between the two ends. Per the germline V gene, CDR1 is SGDLS and CDR2 is YYNGEE. The CDR3 protein is CASSVTRGGDTQYF. The CDR3 DNA follows: TGTGCCAGCAGCGTAACTAGGGGGGGAGATACGCAGTATTTT.

This chain uses TRBV4-1 with TRBJ1-5, with TRBD1 identical over 7 bases. The trim removed 4 bases at V and 0 bases at J, leaving 6 bases unmatched. This CDR3 has 16 residues. From germline, CDR1 is MGHRA and CDR2 YSYEKL. The CDR3 here is CASSLETGNSNQPQHF. The DNA for the CDR3 is TGCGCCAGCAGCCTCGAGACAGGGAATAGCAATCAGCCCCAGCATTTT.

V gene TRBV9 combines with J gene TRBJ1-3; 7 bases map to TRBD1. Germline V gene data show CDR1 as SGDLS and CDR2 as YYNGEE. V trimming: 5 bases; J trimming: 1 base; junction bases outside the gene matches: 6. The CDR3 loop spans 15 amino acids. CDR3 nucleotide sequence: TGTGCCAGCAGTGTGGAGGGGGCTTCTGGAAACACCATATATTTT. Translated, it gives CASSVEGASGNTIYF.

The gene calls are TRBV7-2 and TRBJ1-2; 7 bases line up with TRBD1. Germline CDR1 SGHTA, CDR2 FQGNSA. Losses at the gene ends were 3 bases for V and 7 bases for J; bases not matched to a gene: 5. The CDR3 is 13 amino acids. CDR3 sequence reads: CASSLGQRGGYTF. CDR3 DNA: TGTGCCAGCAGCTTGGGACAGCGTGGTGGCTACACCTTC.

V is TRBV23-1 and J is TRBJ2-6, with D unclear. TRBV23-1 is marked as an open reading frame, function uncertain. The CDR3 length is 17 residues. Trimming cost V 6 bases and J 2 bases, with 17 bases left between them. The CDR3 loop is CASSPSMPTTGANVLTF. The CDR3 coding sequence is TGCGCCAGCAGCCCATCAATGCCTACAACTGGGGCCAACGTCCTGACTTTC.

This clonotype was found a few times. The CDR3 sequence is CASSEGTGGSYEQYV. In DNA form, the CDR3 reads TGTGCCAGCAGTGAGGGGACAGGGGGATCCTACGAGCAGTACGTC. The genes are TRBV6-6 and TRBJ2-7, with TRBD1 matching 11 bases. J lost 1 base, V lost 5 bases, and 4 bases had no gene match. Germline loops: CDR1 MNHNY, CDR2 SVGAGI (reference sequence). This CDR3 is built from 15 residues.

This chain uses TRBV10-3 with TRBJ2-3, with D hard to call. Germline assignment: CDR1 ENHRY and CDR2 SYGVKD. The V end lost 6 bases, the J end lost 6 bases, and 13 bases lay between the germline ends. The CDR3 contains 13 residues. The CDR3 protein is CAISDPLGDTQYF. The DNA for the CDR3 is TGTGCCATCAGCGATCCCTTGGGGGATACGCAGTATTTT.

CDR3 residues: CATSRGFNQPQHF. The CDR3 DNA sequence: TGTGCCACCAGTAGGGGGTTCAATCAGCCCCAGCATTTT. This chain links TRBV24-1 with TRBJ1-5; D perhaps matches TRBD1 (6 bases). The germline V gene has CDR1 KGHDR and CDR2 SFDVKD. The germline V and J ends were trimmed by 6 bases and 3 bases, with 8 bases remaining between them. The CDR3 length is 13 residues.

The chain has TRBV5-1 and TRBJ2-6; no clear D. The V gene's germline CDR1 is SGHRS and CDR2 YFSETQ. There are 16 residues in the CDR3. Trimming took 0 bases from V and 0 from J, leaving 7 bases between them. CDR3 sequence: CASSLDPGSGANVLTF. CDR3 bases: TGCGCCAGCAGCTTGGATCCGGGCTCTGGGGCCAACGTCCTGACTTTC. Complete variable domain (other parts from reference TRBV5-1 and TRBJ2-6): KAGVTQTPRYLIKTRGQQVTLSCSPISGHRSVSWYQQTPGQGLQFLFEYFSETQRNKGNFPGRFSGRQFSNSRSEMNVSTLELGDSALYLCASSLDPGSGANVLTFGAGSRLTVL.

The J gene is TRBJ2-7, the V gene TRBV4-1; perhaps TRBD1 as D (5 bases). V lost 4 bases and J lost 9, with 13 bases in between. CDR1 and CDR2 (germline): MGHRA, YSYEKL. This CDR3 region has 12 residues. The CDR3 DNA reads TGCGCCAGCAGCCCGAAGGGGATCGGGCAGTACTTC. It translates to CASSPKGIGQYF.

This clonotype was found a few times. The rearrangement links TRBV6-6 to TRBJ2-7; TRBD2 aligns across 9 bases. The V gene's germline CDR1 is MNHNY and CDR2 SVGAGI (reference sequence). CDR3 length: 13 residues. J was trimmed by 9 bases and V by 8 bases; bases with no gene match: 11. DNA for the CDR3: TGTGCCAGCTGGACTAGCGCCGGTTTAGGGCAGTACTTC. Translating gives CASWTSAGLGQYF.

This clonotype was counted only a few times. CDR3 coding DNA: TGTGCCAGCAGCCTCAGGGCCCGGGATGAAAAACTGTTTTTT. It specifies CASSLRARDEKLFF. The chain employs TRBV6-5 and TRBJ1-4; tentative D call: TRBD1 (5 bases). V was clipped by 6 bases and J by 6 bases, with 14 bases between them. CDR1 is MNHEY, CDR2 SVGAGI, per germline. The CDR3 is made up of 14 amino acids.

This chain links TRBV4-2 with TRBJ2-5, with unresolved D. Trimming left V 0 bases short and J 2 bases short, with 4 bases between. The CDR3 spans 13 residues. Germline V gives CDR1 LGHNA, CDR2 YNFKEQ. Written as DNA, the CDR3 is TGTGCCAGCAGCCAAGAGCAGCAAGAGACCCAGTACTTC. It translates to CASSQEQQETQYF.

This clonotype was detected only a few times. The CDR3 is CSAPQGPSSYNEQFF. The CDR3 bases are TGCAGTGCACCTCAGGGACCCAGCTCCTACAATGAGCAGTTCTTC. This sequence joins TRBV20-1 and TRBJ2-1, with D perhaps TRBD1 or TRBD2 (5 bases each). The germline V and J ends were trimmed by 6 bases and 0 bases, with 15 bases remaining between them. Per germline, CDR1 DFQATT and CDR2 SNEGSKA (reference sequence). The CDR3 runs 15 residues.

There are a few counts of this clonotype. The V gene is TRBV6-6, the J gene TRBJ2-1, with D unresolved. Germline assignment: CDR1 MNHNY and CDR2 SVGAGI (reference sequence). V gave up 8 bases and J gave up 0 bases, with 11 bases separating them. CDR3 length: 14 amino acids. CDR3 nucleotides: TGTGCCAGCGAAGAACCTAGCTCCTACAATGAGCAGTTCTTC. Translated: CASEEPSSYNEQFF.

About this clonotype: Its ends do not fully match the called genes, so a read error is possible. The V gene is TRBV6-5, the J gene TRBJ2-4, with D perhaps TRBD1 or TRBD2 (5 bases each). The CDR3 extends over 20 amino acids. Germline V gene sequence: CDR1 MNHEY, CDR2 SVGAGI. For the CDR3, the DNA is TGTGCCAGCAGTTACTCGATTTCCCCGGAATTCGGGGCAGGCAAAAACATTCGGTACTTC. Translated: CASSYSISPEFGAGKNIRYF.

The rearrangement links TRBV2 to TRBJ2-7, with D possibly being TRBD1 or TRBD2 (5 bases each). Germline V gene data show CDR1 as SNHLY and CDR2 as FYNNEI. V was shortened by 5 bases and J by 7 bases, with 18 bases between the two germline ends. This CDR3 region has 14 residues. This CDR3 reads CASSRGRGRDEQYV. The CDR3 region has the DNA TGTGCCAGCAGTCGTGGAAGGGGACGGGATGAGCAGTACGTC.

This clonotype has a handful of counts. The rearrangement uses TRBV3-1 and TRBJ2-1; D might be TRBD1 (6 bases). V gave up 2 bases and J gave up 10 bases, with 12 bases separating them. Germline CDR1 reads LGHDT; CDR2 reads YNNKEL (reference sequence). The CDR3 is 13 residues long. The CDR3 loop reads CASSQNSGGEQFF. DNA of the CDR3: TGTGCCAGCAGCCAAAATTCTGGGGGCGAGCAGTTCTTC.

This clonotype has only a few counts. This sequence joins TRBV24-1 and TRBJ1-5; no definite D call. Germline V CDR1 and CDR2: KGHDR, SFDVKD. Trimming pared 9 bases from V and 0 bases from J, leaving 8 bases between. This CDR3 region has 13 residues. The CDR3 bases are TGTGCCACCGCCGATAGTAGCAATCAGCCCCAGCATTTT. It translates to CATADSSNQPQHF.

The table lists this clonotype with a few counts. The chain employs TRBV7-3 and TRBJ1-5, with a possible D match to TRBD1 (6 bases). V gave up 6 bases and J gave up 4 bases, with 25 bases separating them. CDR3 length: 18 amino acids. CDR1 and CDR2 from the germline V gene are SGHTA and FQGTGA. In DNA, the CDR3 is TGTGCCAGCAGTCCGGGGGTATTACGGGGGGCTGGGAATCAGCCCCAGCATTTT. This translates into CASSPGVLRGAGNQPQHF.

This clonotype was counted only a few times. The rearrangement joins TRBV4-3 to TRBJ1-2; a weak D match, TRBD1 (6 bases). The germline gives CDR1 LGHNA, CDR2 YSLEER. With 0 bases removed from V and 1 base from J, the gap between germline ends came to 6 bases. CDR3 size: 14 residues. The CDR3 is CASSQEQGNYGYTF. CDR3 in DNA: TGCGCCAGCAGCCAAGAACAGGGTAACTATGGCTACACCTTC.

This clonotype was counted at least ten times. The chain combines TRBV20-1 with TRBJ2-1; TRBD1 matches 11 bases. The CDR3 covers 14 residues. V shed 4 bases and J 6 bases; nucleotides not matched to a gene: 5. The V gene's germline CDR1 is DFQATT and CDR2 SNEGSKA (reference sequence). CDR3 coding DNA: TGCAGTGCTATTCCCGGGACAGGGGGCAATGAGCAGTTCTTC. As protein: CSAIPGTGGNEQFF.

The genes are TRBV13 and TRBJ2-7, with 11 bases matching TRBD2. Germline trimming cut 5 bases from V and 2 bases from J; bases unmatched to any gene: 5. There are 15 residues in the CDR3. Germline V gives CDR1 PRHDT, CDR2 FYEKMQ (reference sequence). Here the CDR3 DNA reads TGTGCCAGCAGCGCGGGACTAGCGGCCGCCTACGAGCAGTACTTC. This gives the protein CASSAGLAAAYEQYF.

This chain links TRBV12-3 or TRBV12-4 with TRBJ1-5, with D tentatively TRBD1 (5 bases). V lost 6 bases and J lost 0, with 12 bases in between. The CDR3 is 15 residues long. The CDR3 DNA reads TGTGCCAGCAGCGCCCCCGACAGTAGCAATCAGCCCCAGCATTTT. Translating it yields CASSAPDSSNQPQHF.